The 8 T cell receptor beta chains in this list originate from one sample, sequenced in a study of Ad26.COV2.S vaccination and SARS-CoV-2 variants. Treatment: some 19 received Ad26.COV2.S at low or high dose, single or two shots; several received placebo; per-sample allocation not given. Repertoires come from day 63 after the first vaccine or placebo injection. The repertoire was sequenced with immunoSEQ multiplex PCR; TCRdb's copy has only in-frame clones and lacks some. The sample contains 250,000 to 300,000 clones, more than 70% of which appear only once. This material consisted of peripheral blood, taken in a trial of Ad26.COV2.S vaccine versus placebo. The receptor set was obtained from a person aged 18-65 years who received the Ad26.COV2.S COVID-19 vaccine or a placebo.

The chain has TRBV24-1 and TRBJ2-7; 7 nucleotides line up with TRBD2. The V segment lost 0 bases and the J segment 0 bases; nucleotides outside the gene matches: 4. Germline V lookup: CDR1 KGHDR, CDR2 SFDVKD. The CDR3 consists of 16 residues. CDR3 residues: CATSDLGGGRSYEQYF. The CDR3 DNA sequence: TGTGCCACCAGTGATTTGGGCGGGGGTCGCTCCTACGAGCAGTACTTC.

This chain uses TRBV20-1 with TRBJ2-3, with 9 bases identical to TRBD2. Per the germline V gene, CDR1 is DFQATT and CDR2 is SNEGSKA (reference sequence). This CDR3 comprises 17 residues. V was clipped by 3 bases and J by 0 bases; unmatched bases: 10. The CDR3 DNA sequence: TGCAGTGCTAGTAGTGGGCGGAGCGGGGGGAGCACAGATACGCAGTATTTT. It yields the protein CSASSGRSGGSTDTQYF.

This chain joins TRBV6-5 and TRBJ1-1; D not certain. This CDR3 is 15 amino acids long. V lost 0 bases and J lost 0, with 8 bases in between. Germline V gene lookup returns CDR1 MNHEY and CDR2 SVGAGI. CDR3 sequence: CASSYSTLLNTEAFF. The CDR3 DNA sequence: TGTGCCAGCAGTTACTCGACCTTGTTGAACACTGAAGCTTTCTTT.

This chain links TRBV2 with TRBJ1-2; D remains unclear. V was shortened by 11 bases and J by 7 bases, with 8 bases between the two germline ends. The germline V gene has CDR1 SNHLY and CDR2 FYNNEI. This CDR3 is 9 amino acids long. The CDR3 spells CAEGGGYTF. DNA for the CDR3: TGTGCCGAAGGTGGTGGCTACACCTTC.

J is TRBJ1-5 and V is TRBV5-6, with a possible D match to TRBD1 (5 bases). Germline V gives CDR1 SGHDT, CDR2 YYEEEE. Trimming pared 4 bases from V and 6 bases from J, leaving 8 bases between. The CDR3 covers 12 residues. The CDR3 DNA sequence: TGTGCCAGCAGCGTGGGGGTTCAGCCCCAGCATTTT. Amino acid sequence: CASSVGVQPQHF.

This rearrangement joins TRBV7-2 to TRBJ2-1, with D possibly matching TRBD2 (6 bases). CDR3 length equals 15 residues. Between the trimmed V and J ends, which lost 5 bases and 1 base, there was a span of 12 bases. The germline gives CDR1 SGHTA, CDR2 FQGNSA. DNA of the CDR3: TGTGCCAGCAGCCGGGGACTTACTTCCTACAATGAGCAGTTCTTC. This encodes CASSRGLTSYNEQFF. Variable domain in full (rest from reference TRBV7-2 and TRBJ2-1): GAGVSQSPSNKVTEKGKDVELRCDPISGHTALYWYRQSLGQGLEFLIYFQGNSAPDKSGLPSDRFSAERTGGSVSTLTIQRTQQEDSAVYLCASSRGLTSYNEQFFGPGTRLTVL.

CDR3 residues: CASSLFWETGPGYGYTF. For the CDR3, the DNA is TGTGCCAGCAGTTTATTCTGGGAGACAGGGCCCGGCTATGGCTACACCTTC. The chain recombines TRBV28 with TRBJ1-2, with TRBD1 matching over 7 bases. J gave up 4 bases and V 1 base, and 12 bases lay outside the gene matches. The CDR3 consists of 17 residues. Germline CDR1 is MDHEN and CDR2 is SYDVKM.

This chain links TRBV30 with TRBJ2-3; 9 positions match TRBD2. Germline CDR1 and CDR2: GTSNPN and SVGIG (reference sequence). CDR3 length equals 13 residues. V lost 2 bases to trimming and J lost 8 bases; unmatched junction nucleotides: 5. CDR3 in DNA: TGTGCCTGGAGTCAAGCGGGAGGCCTTACGCAGTATTTT. Its protein product is CAWSQAGGLTQYF. Using reference TRBV30 and TRBJ2-3 for the parts outside the CDR3, the full variable domain is SQTIHQWPATLVQPVGSPLSLECTVEGTSNPNLYWYRQAAGRGLQLLFYSVGIGQISSEVPQNLSASRPQDRQFILSSKKLLLSDSGFYLCAWSQAGGLTQYFGPGTRLTVL.